The T cell receptor beta chain described here comes from a study of beta chain features in type 1 diabetes. The study's findings and limits: The naive, central memory and Treg TCRB repertoires looked more alike in patients than they did in healthy donors.

This CDR3 has 16 amino acids. Germline V CDR1 and CDR2: SSHAT, FNYEAQ (reference sequence). V lost 2 bases, J lost 5 bases, and 18 bases lay in between. The whole isolated RNA underwent reverse transcription, so sequencing captured expressed TCRB transcripts. The protocol was immunoSEQ multiplex PCR, while the TCRdb copy is restricted to in-frame clones and leaves out a portion. The sample holds 200,000 to 300,000 clones, 68% seen once. Note on this clone: Its antigen is as yet unknown.

This clonotype originated in a man aged 25-45 years in good health. Source material: naive CD4+ T cells from blood. The chain joins TRBV7-7 to TRBJ2-5; a weak D match, TRBD2 (5 bases). The CDR3 nucleotides are TGTGCCAGCAGCTTACTGATGGGGAGCGGCCGGGAGACCCAGTACTTC. This encodes CASSLLMGSGRETQYF.